This T cell receptor beta chain was identified during a study of T cell repertoires in cytomegalovirus infection. Whole-study results and caveats: Cumulative frequency (of public TCR beta family members) identified carriers of CMV plus the relevant HLA. The ex vivo response was dominated by HLA-C-restricted CMV-specific TCR beta clonotypes.

In TCRdb, the reads were re-called with MiXCR into one record per CDR3 protein. The sample contains more than 400,000 distinct CDR3 sequences, more than 20% of which appear only once. The germline CDR1 and CDR2 sequences are MDHEN and SYDVKM. The CDR3 is made up of 18 amino acids. The V and J ends lost 5 bases and 5 bases, in that order; junction bases with no gene match: 12. As regards this clonotype: The target antigen is unknown.

This receptor was obtained from a human donor in good health (CMV status not recorded). Some clones in this sample may be carry-over from other donors' samples. The chain carries TRBV28 and TRBJ2-1; 13 nucleotides line up with TRBD2. The sequenced sample consisted of PBMCs. CDR3 protein: CASSAGTRLAGGHNEQFF. CDR3 nucleotides: TGTGCCAGCAGTGCCGGGACGAGACTAGCGGGAGGCCACAATGAGCAGTTCTTC.